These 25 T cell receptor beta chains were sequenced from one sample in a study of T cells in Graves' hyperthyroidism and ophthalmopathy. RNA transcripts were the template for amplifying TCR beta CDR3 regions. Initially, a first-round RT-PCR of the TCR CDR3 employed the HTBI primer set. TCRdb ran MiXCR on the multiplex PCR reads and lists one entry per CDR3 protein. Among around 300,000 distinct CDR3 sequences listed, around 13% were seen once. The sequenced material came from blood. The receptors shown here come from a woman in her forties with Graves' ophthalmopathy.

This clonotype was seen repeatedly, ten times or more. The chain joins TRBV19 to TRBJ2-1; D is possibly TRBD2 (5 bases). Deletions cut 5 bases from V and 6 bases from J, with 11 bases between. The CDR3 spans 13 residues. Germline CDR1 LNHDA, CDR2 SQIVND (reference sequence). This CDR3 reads CASSFGLINEQFF. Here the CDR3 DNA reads TGTGCCAGTAGTTTCGGACTGATCAATGAGCAGTTCTTC. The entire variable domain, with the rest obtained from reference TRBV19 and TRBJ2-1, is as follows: DGGITQSPKYLFRKEGQNVTLSCEQNLNHDAMYWYRQDPGQGLRLIYYSQIVNDFQKGDIAEGYSVSREKKESFPLTVTSAQKNPTAFYLCASSFGLINEQFFGPGTRLTVL.

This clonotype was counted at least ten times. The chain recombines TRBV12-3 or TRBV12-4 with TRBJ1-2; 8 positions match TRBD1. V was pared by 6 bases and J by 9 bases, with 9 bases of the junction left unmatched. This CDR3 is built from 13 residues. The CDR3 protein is CASSLRGPDSYTF. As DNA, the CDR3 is TGTGCCAGCAGCCTCAGGGGGCCTGATAGCTACACCTTC.

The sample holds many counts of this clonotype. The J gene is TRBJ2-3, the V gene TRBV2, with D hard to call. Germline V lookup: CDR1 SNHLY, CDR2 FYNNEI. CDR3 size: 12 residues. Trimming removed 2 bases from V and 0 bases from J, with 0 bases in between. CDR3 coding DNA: TGTGCCAGCAGTGAAAGCACAGATACGCAGTATTTT. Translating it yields CASSESTDTQYF. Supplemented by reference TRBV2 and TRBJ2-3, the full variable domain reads EPEVTQTPSHQVTQMGQEVILRCVPISNHLYFYWYRQILGQKVEFLVSFYNNEISEKSEIFDDQFSVERPDGSNFTLKIRSTKLEDSAMYFCASSESTDTQYFGPGTRLTVL.

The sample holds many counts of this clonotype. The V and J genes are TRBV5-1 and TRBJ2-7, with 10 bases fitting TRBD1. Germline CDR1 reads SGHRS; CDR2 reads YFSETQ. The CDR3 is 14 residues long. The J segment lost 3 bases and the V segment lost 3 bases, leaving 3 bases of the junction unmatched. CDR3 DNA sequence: TGCGCCAGCAGCTCCCGGGACAGGGGCTACGAGCAGTACTTC. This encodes CASSSRDRGYEQYF.

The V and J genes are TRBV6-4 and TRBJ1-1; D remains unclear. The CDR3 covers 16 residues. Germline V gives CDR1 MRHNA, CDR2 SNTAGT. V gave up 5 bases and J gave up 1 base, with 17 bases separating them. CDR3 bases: TGTGCCAGCAGTCCTGGAATACTCGCCCCGAACACTGAAGCTTTCTTT. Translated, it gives CASSPGILAPNTEAFF.

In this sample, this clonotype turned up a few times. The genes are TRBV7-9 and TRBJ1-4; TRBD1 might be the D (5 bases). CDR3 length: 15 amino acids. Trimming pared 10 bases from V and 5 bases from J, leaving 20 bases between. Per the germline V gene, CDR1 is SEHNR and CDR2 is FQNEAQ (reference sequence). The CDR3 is CATPSGGGNNEKLFF. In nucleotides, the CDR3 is TGTGCCACCCCCTCCGGGGGTGGGAACAATGAAAAACTGTTTTTT.

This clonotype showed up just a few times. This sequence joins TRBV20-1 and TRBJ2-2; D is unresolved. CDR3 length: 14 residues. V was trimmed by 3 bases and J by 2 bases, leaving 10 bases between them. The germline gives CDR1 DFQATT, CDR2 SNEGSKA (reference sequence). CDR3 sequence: CSARWGTNTGELFF. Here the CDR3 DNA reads TGCAGTGCTAGGTGGGGAACCAACACCGGGGAGCTGTTTTTT.

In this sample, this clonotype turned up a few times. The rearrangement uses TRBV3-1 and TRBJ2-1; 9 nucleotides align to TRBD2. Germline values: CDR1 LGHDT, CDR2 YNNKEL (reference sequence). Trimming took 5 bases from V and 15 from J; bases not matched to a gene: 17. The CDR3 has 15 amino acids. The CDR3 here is CASSLAGATASGLFF. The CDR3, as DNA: TGTGCCAGCAGCTTAGCGGGAGCCACCGCCTCCGGGCTGTTCTTC.

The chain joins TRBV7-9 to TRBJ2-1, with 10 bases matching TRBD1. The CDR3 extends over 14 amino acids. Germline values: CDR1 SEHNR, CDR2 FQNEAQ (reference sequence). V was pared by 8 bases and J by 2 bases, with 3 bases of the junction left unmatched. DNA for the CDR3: TGTGCCAGCCGACAGGGGGCTACCTACAATGAGCAGTTCTTC. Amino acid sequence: CASRQGATYNEQFF.

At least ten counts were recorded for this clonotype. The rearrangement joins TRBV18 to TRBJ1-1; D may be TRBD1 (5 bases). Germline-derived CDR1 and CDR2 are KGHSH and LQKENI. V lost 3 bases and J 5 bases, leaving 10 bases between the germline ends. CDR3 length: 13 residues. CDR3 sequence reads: CASSPRTTTEAFF. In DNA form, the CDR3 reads TGTGCCAGCTCACCTAGGACAACTACTGAAGCTTTCTTT.

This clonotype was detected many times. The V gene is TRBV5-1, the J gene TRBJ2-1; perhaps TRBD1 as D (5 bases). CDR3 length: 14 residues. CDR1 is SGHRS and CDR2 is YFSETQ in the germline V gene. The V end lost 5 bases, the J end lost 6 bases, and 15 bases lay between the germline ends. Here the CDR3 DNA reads TGCGCCAGCAGTAAGGCAGGGCCAAGCAATGAGCAGTTCTTC. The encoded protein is CASSKAGPSNEQFF. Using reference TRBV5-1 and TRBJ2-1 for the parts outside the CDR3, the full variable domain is KAGVTQTPRYLIKTRGQQVTLSCSPISGHRSVSWYQQTPGQGLQFLFEYFSETQRNKGNFPGRFSGRQFSNSRSEMNVSTLELGDSALYLCASSKAGPSNEQFFGPGTRLTVL.

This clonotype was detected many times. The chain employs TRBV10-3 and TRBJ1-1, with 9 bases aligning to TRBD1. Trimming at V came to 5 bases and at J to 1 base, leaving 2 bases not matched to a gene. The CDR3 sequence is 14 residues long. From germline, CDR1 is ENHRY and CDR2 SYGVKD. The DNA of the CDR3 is TGTGCCATCAGTACGGGACAGGGGAACACTGAAGCTTTCTTT. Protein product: CAISTGQGNTEAFF.

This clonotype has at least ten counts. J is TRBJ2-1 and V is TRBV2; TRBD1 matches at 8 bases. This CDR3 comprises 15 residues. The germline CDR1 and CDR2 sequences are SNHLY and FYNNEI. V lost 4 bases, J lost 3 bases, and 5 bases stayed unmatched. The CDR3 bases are TGTGCCAGCAGTGCAAACAGGGGGGACTACAATGAGCAGTTCTTC. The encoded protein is CASSANRGDYNEQFF.

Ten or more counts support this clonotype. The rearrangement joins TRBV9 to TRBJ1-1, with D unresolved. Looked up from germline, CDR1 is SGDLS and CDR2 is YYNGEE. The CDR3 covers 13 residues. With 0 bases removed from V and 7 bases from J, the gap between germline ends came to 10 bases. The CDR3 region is CASSVATAVEAFF. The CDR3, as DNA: TGTGCCAGCAGCGTAGCTACGGCTGTTGAAGCTTTCTTT. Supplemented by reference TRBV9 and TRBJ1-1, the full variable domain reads DSGVTQTPKHLITATGQRVTLRCSPRSGDLSVYWYQQSLDQGLQFLIQYYNGEERAKGNILERFSAQQFPDLHSELNLSSLELGDSALYFCASSVATAVEAFFGQGTRLTVV.

CDR3 sequence (DNA): TGTGCCAGCAGCTTAGACGGTCTCGTTAATCAGCCCCAGCATTTT. Encoded protein: CASSLDGLVNQPQHF. The gene calls are TRBV7-8 and TRBJ1-5; D is undetermined. The length of the CDR3 is 15 residues. Germline V gives CDR1 SGHVS, CDR2 FQNEAQ. V lost 1 base to trimming and J lost 4 bases, with 11 bases between them.

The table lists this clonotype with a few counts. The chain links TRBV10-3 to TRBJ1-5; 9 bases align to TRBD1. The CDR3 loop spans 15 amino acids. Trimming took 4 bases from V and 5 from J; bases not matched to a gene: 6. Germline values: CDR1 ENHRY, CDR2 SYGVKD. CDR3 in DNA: TGTGCCATCAGTGGGAACGACAGGGGGGATCAGCCCCAGCATTTT. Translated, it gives CAISGNDRGDQPQHF.

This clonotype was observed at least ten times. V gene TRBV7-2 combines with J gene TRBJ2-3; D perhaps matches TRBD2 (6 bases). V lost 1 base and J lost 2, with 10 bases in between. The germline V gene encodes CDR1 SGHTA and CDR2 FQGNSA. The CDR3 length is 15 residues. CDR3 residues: CASSLDGGTTDTQYF. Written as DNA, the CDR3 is TGTGCCAGCAGCTTAGACGGGGGAACCACAGATACGCAGTATTTT.

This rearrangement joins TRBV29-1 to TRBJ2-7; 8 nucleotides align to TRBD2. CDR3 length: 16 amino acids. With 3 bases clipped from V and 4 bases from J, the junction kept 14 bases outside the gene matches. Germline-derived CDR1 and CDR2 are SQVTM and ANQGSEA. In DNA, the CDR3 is TGCAGCGTTGAGGGTTTTGGAGGGTCTAGCGGGTACGAGCAGTACTTC. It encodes CSVEGFGGSSGYEQYF.

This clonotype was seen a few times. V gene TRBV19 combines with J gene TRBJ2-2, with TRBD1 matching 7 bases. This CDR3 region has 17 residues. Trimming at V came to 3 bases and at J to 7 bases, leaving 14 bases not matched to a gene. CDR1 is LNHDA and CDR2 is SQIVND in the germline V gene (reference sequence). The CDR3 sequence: CASSMVRPSGGIGELFF. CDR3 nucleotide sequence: TGTGCCAGTAGTATGGTCCGCCCGTCAGGGGGAATCGGGGAGCTGTTTTTT.

As DNA, the CDR3 is TGCGCCAGCAGGCTTACAGGGTCGGCCGGGGAGCTGTTTTTT. Translating it yields CASRLTGSAGELFF. V usage is TRBV5-1 and J usage is TRBJ2-2; D is perhaps TRBD1 (6 bases). The CDR3 runs to 14 residues. Trimming removed 5 bases at V and 6 bases at J, with 14 bases between. CDR1 is SGHRS and CDR2 is YFSETQ in the germline V gene.

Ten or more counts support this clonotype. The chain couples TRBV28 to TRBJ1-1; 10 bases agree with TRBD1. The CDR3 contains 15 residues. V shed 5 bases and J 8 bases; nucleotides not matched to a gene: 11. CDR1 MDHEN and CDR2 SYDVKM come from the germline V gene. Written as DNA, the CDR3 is TGTGCCAGCAGTACTCCGGGACAGGGGTCCCTCGAAGCTTTCTTT. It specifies CASSTPGQGSLEAFF.

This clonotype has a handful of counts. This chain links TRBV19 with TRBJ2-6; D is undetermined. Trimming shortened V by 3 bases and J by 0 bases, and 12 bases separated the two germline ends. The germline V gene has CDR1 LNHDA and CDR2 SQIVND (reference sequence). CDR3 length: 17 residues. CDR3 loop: CASSIKGFSSGANVLTF. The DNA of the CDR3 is TGTGCCAGTAGTATTAAGGGTTTCAGCTCTGGGGCCAACGTCCTGACTTTC.

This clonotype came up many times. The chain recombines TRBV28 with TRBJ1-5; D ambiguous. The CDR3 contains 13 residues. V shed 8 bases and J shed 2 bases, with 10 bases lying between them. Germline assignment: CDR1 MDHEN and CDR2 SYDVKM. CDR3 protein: CASGGYGNQPQHF. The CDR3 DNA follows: TGTGCCAGCGGCGGATATGGCAATCAGCCCCAGCATTTT.

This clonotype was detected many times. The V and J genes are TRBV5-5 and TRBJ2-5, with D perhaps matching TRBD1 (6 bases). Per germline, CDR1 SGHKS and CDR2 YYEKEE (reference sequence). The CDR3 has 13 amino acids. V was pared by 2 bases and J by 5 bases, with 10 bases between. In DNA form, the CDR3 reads TGTGCCAGCAGCTTCAGTCAGGGGGAGACCCAGTACTTC. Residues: CASSFSQGETQYF.

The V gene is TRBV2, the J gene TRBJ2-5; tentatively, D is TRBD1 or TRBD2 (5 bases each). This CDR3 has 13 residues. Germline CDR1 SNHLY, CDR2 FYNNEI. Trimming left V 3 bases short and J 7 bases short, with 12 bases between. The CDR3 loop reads CASSDGARGTQYF. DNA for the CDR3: TGTGCCAGCAGTGACGGGGCCCGGGGGACCCAGTACTTC. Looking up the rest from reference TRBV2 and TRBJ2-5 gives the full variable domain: EPEVTQTPSHQVTQMGQEVILRCVPISNHLYFYWYRQILGQKVEFLVSFYNNEISEKSEIFDDQFSVERPDGSNFTLKIRSTKLEDSAMYFCASSDGARGTQYFGPGTRLLVL.